What follows are 16 T cell receptor beta chains derived from one specimen sequenced in a study of blood T cell repertoires in COVID-19. The table came from immunoSEQ multiplex PCR; TCRdb's copy has only in-frame clones and leaves some out. Here the sample spans 55,000 to 80,000 clones, about four fifths being singletons. The sequenced material came from peripheral blood. These receptors all come from a man aged 65 to 85 with acute or convalescent COVID-19.

The chain combines TRBV5-4 with TRBJ1-3, with D uncertain. V lost 4 bases and J 0 bases, leaving 8 bases between the germline ends. Germline V lookup: CDR1 SGHNT, CDR2 YYREEE (reference sequence). The CDR3 spans 14 residues. This CDR3 reads CASSPGSSGNTIYF. DNA for the CDR3: TGTGCCAGCAGCCCGGGAAGCTCTGGAAACACCATATATTTT.

This chain links TRBV5-6 with TRBJ1-4, with 7 bases aligning to TRBD1. This CDR3 is built from 17 residues. Germline V gives CDR1 SGHDT, CDR2 YYEEEE. V lost 1 base and J lost 0; bases outside the gene matches: 6. CDR3 DNA: TGTGCCAGCAGCTTGAGACAGGGTTATCCAACTAATGAAAAACTGTTTTTT. Protein sequence: CASSLRQGYPTNEKLFF.

The chain combines TRBV30 with TRBJ1-5, with TRBD1 matching over 7 bases. In germline, CDR1 is GTSNPN, CDR2 SVGIG (reference sequence). The CDR3 sequence is 13 residues long. V lost 4 bases to trimming and J lost 3 bases; unmatched junction nucleotides: 3. The CDR3 coding sequence is TGTGCCTGGAAGACAGGGCCCAATCAGCCCCAGCATTTT. Residues: CAWKTGPNQPQHF. Full variable domain (remainder filled in from reference TRBV30 and TRBJ1-5): SQTIHQWPATLVQPVGSPLSLECTVEGTSNPNLYWYRQAAGRGLQLLFYSVGIGQISSEVPQNLSASRPQDRQFILSSKKLLLSDSGFYLCAWKTGPNQPQHFGDGTRLSIL.

The chain is built from TRBV27 and TRBJ1-6; TRBD1 agrees at 9 bases. CDR3 size: 16 residues. V was pared by 6 bases and J by 7 bases, with 10 bases of the junction left unmatched. In germline, CDR1 is MNHEY, CDR2 SMNVEV (reference sequence). The CDR3 protein is CASSLTGGGRNSPLHF. In nucleotides, the CDR3 is TGTGCCAGCAGCCTGACAGGGGGGGGAAGAAATTCACCCCTCCACTTT.

The rearrangement links TRBV7-3 to TRBJ2-2, with a possible D match to TRBD2 (5 bases). CDR1 is SGHTA, CDR2 FQGTGA, per germline. This CDR3 spans 15 amino acids. V was cut by 3 bases and J by 6 bases, with 14 bases left in between. The DNA for the CDR3 is TGTGCCAGCAGCTTGCGAGGAGGCGCGGCCGGGGAGCTGTTTTTT. As protein: CASSLRGGAAGELFF. Full variable domain (missing parts from reference TRBV7-3 and TRBJ2-2): GAGVSQTPSNKVTEKGKYVELRCDPISGHTALYWYRQSLGQGPEFLIYFQGTGAADDSGLPNDRFFAVRPEGSVSTLKIQRTERGDSAVYLCASSLRGGAAGELFFGEGSRLTVL.

V gene TRBV11-3 combines with J gene TRBJ2-3, with TRBD2 identical over 9 bases. CDR3 size: 19 residues. In germline, CDR1 is SGHNT, CDR2 YENEEA. J gave up 1 base and V 4 bases, and 15 bases lay outside the gene matches. In nucleotides, the CDR3 is TGTGCCAGCAGCTCCGGGACTAGCTACGGGGGACCGGGCACAGATACGCAGTATTTT. Its translation: CASSSGTSYGGPGTDTQYF.

The chain employs TRBV19 and TRBJ1-5; 10 positions match TRBD1. Per germline, CDR1 LNHDA and CDR2 SQIVND (reference sequence). This CDR3 has 16 residues. V shed 7 bases, J shed 9 bases, and the junction held 15 bases outside the gene matches. CDR3 DNA sequence: TGTGCCAGTACCCTCGGACAGGGGGGTTCTTTTCGGCCCCAGCATTTT. Its protein is CASTLGQGGSFRPQHF.

This chain links TRBV7-9 with TRBJ2-7, with D maybe TRBD1 (5 bases). Germline assignment: CDR1 SEHNR and CDR2 FQNEAQ (reference sequence). The CDR3 consists of 15 residues. V was clipped by 1 base and J by 5 bases, with 15 bases between them. The CDR3 spells CASSLDAGSVDEQYF. In DNA, the CDR3 is TGTGCCAGCAGCTTAGACGCAGGGTCGGTGGACGAGCAGTACTTC.

The rearrangement uses TRBV7-3 and TRBJ2-5, with TRBD2 matching over 9 bases. Germline CDR1 is SGHTA and CDR2 is FQGTGA. V lost 5 bases to trimming and J lost 1 base; unmatched junction nucleotides: 5. The CDR3 has 15 residues. The CDR3 DNA follows: TGTGCCAGCAGCCCAGCGGGAGGTGCCCAAGAGACCCAGTACTTC. It specifies CASSPAGGAQETQYF.

This chain connects TRBV7-2 to TRBJ2-7; perhaps TRBD2 as D (6 bases). The V and J ends lost 4 bases and 1 base respectively, with 11 bases between them. The CDR3 sequence is 14 residues long. Germline V gene data show CDR1 as SGHTA and CDR2 as FQGNSA. The CDR3 here is CASSSAGSSYEQYF. CDR3 sequence (DNA): TGTGCCAGCAGCTCCGCGGGATCTTCCTACGAGCAGTACTTC.

Notes on this clone: Additional DNA sequences in this sample encode the identical CDR3. J is TRBJ1-5 and V is TRBV6-1; D uncertain. Germline CDR1 is MNHNS and CDR2 is SASEGT. The CDR3 runs to 14 residues. Trimming left V 3 bases short and J 2 bases short, with 8 bases between. The DNA of the CDR3 is TGTGCCAGCAGTGAGGCTCTTGGCAATCAGCCCCAGCATTTT. It codes for CASSEALGNQPQHF.

The chain has TRBV7-9 and TRBJ2-1, with 8 bases aligning to TRBD2. In germline, CDR1 is SEHNR, CDR2 FQNEAQ (reference sequence). Trimming at V came to 3 bases and at J to 8 bases, leaving 9 bases not matched to a gene. The CDR3 consists of 15 residues. CDR3 protein: CASSFPRREGDEQFF. The DNA of the CDR3 is TGTGCCAGCAGCTTCCCACGACGGGAGGGCGATGAGCAGTTCTTC.

The chain has TRBV27 and TRBJ2-4, with TRBD1 matching 9 bases. Losses at the gene ends were 5 bases for V and 6 bases for J; bases not matched to a gene: 8. The CDR3 has 15 residues. The germline V gene has CDR1 MNHEY and CDR2 SMNVEV (reference sequence). This chain's CDR3 is CASSAPGTGLNIQYF. The CDR3 nucleotides are TGTGCCAGCAGTGCTCCCGGGACAGGGCTAAACATTCAGTACTTC.

In DNA form, the CDR3 reads TGTGCCAGCTCACAGTATTCACGAACGGGGGACGGCTCCTATAATTCACCCCTCCACTTT. It is translated as CASSQYSRTGDGSYNSPLHF. The rearrangement links TRBV18 to TRBJ1-6; D perhaps matches TRBD1 (5 bases). The germline V gene has CDR1 KGHSH and CDR2 LQKENI. V was shortened by 4 bases and J by 0 bases, with 22 bases between the two germline ends. This CDR3 is built from 20 residues. The variable domain in full, completed from reference TRBV18 and TRBJ1-6, reads NAGVMQNPRHLVRRRGQEARLRCSPMKGHSHVYWYRQLPEEGLKFMVYLQKENIIDESGMPKERFSAEFPKEGPSILRIQQVVRGDSAAYFCASSQYSRTGDGSYNSPLHFGNGTRLTVT.

The genes are TRBV6-5 and TRBJ1-2, with 7 bases fitting TRBD1. Trimming at V came to 6 bases and at J to 2 bases, leaving 6 bases not matched to a gene. The germline CDR1 and CDR2 sequences are MNHEY and SVGAGI. The length of the CDR3 is 14 residues. In DNA, the CDR3 is TGTGCCAGCAGGGGCACGACAGGGAACTATGGCTACACCTTC. Translating gives CASRGTTGNYGYTF.

The sample holds one count of this clone. The V and J genes are TRBV6-5 and TRBJ2-7; unclear D gene. The CDR3 has 16 residues. V was cut by 0 bases and J by 0 bases, with 12 bases left in between. Germline values: CDR1 MNHEY, CDR2 SVGAGI. The CDR3 sequence is CASSYSRPDSSYEQYF. The DNA of the CDR3 is TGTGCCAGCAGTTACTCGAGGCCTGATAGCTCCTACGAGCAGTACTTC.